The present entry profiles one T cell receptor beta chain with its context. The antigen is not known. V was shortened by 1 base and J by 5 bases, with 21 bases between the two germline ends. CDR3 length: 18 residues. CDR1 and CDR2 (germline): SGHRS, YFSETQ. The method was immunoSEQ multiplex PCR; TCRdb's version includes in-frame clones alone and lacks a portion of them. The sample lists about 100,000 clones; around 89% were seen once. These data originate in a study of T cell responses to AZD1222 COVID-19 vaccine. Study-level background: It was second doses at about 4 or about 12 weeks that were pooled.

Study-wide results and limits: Donors, mostly white British, included more females; clonal diversity was possibly underestimated. Spike was spanned by vaccine-associated CD4 TCRs, with dominance at 160-218 and 743-854.

Sequenced material: peripheral blood, taken on day 0 of AZD1222 vaccination. The TCR originated in an adult in good health. The V and J genes are TRBV5-1 and TRBJ1-4, with a tentative D call TRBD1 (5 bases). DNA for the CDR3: TGCGCCAGCAGCTTGTTGGTGGGGGAAAACCTCCCCAATGAAAAACTGTTTTTT. Encoded protein: CASSLLVGENLPNEKLFF.